A single sample gave rise to the 24 T cell receptor beta chains below, sequenced in a study of blood T cells in healthy people across ages. PCR was performed a second time for 7 to 11 cycles using a sample-barcoded 5' primer and a J-beta primer mix. MiXCR was run by TCRdb on the 5' RACE reads, yielding one entry per CDR3 protein. The sample consists of roughly 1.6 million distinct CDR3 sequences, 34% of them appearing once. Material for sequencing was blood. The receptors come from a woman aged 25 to 39 in good health.

The chain recombines TRBV9 with TRBJ2-1; TRBD2 agrees at 7 bases. V dropped 3 bases and J dropped 4; count of bases not matched to a gene: 7. The germline CDR1 and CDR2 sequences are SGDLS and YYNGEE. CDR3 size: 15 residues. The CDR3 region has the DNA TGTGCCAGCAGCGCAGACGAGGGAGGGTACAATGAGCAGTTCTTC. Translated, it gives CASSADEGGYNEQFF.

The table lists this clonotype with many counts. The V gene is TRBV15, the J gene TRBJ1-5; the match to TRBD1 covers 7 bases. CDR1 and CDR2 (germline): LNHNV, YYDKDF (reference sequence). Losses at the gene ends were 6 bases for V and 2 bases for J; bases not matched to a gene: 7. The CDR3 has 15 residues. In DNA form, the CDR3 reads TGTGCCACCAGTATAGGGACAGTCGGCAATCAGCCCCAGCATTTT. Translating gives CATSIGTVGNQPQHF. The complete variable domain, with remaining parts taken from reference TRBV15 and TRBJ1-5, reads DAMVIQNPRYQVTQFGKPVTLSCSQTLNHNVMYWYQQKSSQAPKLLFHYYDKDFNNEADTPDNFQSRRPNTSFCFLDIRSPGLGDTAMYLCATSIGTVGNQPQHFGDGTRLSIL.

This chain joins TRBV3-1 and TRBJ1-2; 12 bases are a match to TRBD1. CDR1 and CDR2 from the germline V gene are LGHDT and YNNKEL (reference sequence). Germline trimming cut 4 bases from V and 4 bases from J; bases unmatched to any gene: 7. The CDR3 runs to 16 residues. The CDR3 sequence is CASSRDRGPGAYGYTF. CDR3 DNA: TGTGCCAGCAGCCGGGACAGGGGGCCAGGGGCCTATGGCTACACCTTC. Based on the CDR3 plus reference TRBV3-1 and TRBJ1-2, the full variable domain is DTAVSQTPKYLVTQMGNDKSIKCEQNLGHDTMYWYKQDSKKFLKIMFSYNNKELIINETVPNRFSPKSPDKAHLNLHINSLELGDSAVYFCASSRDRGPGAYGYTFGSGTRLTVV.

The rearrangement links TRBV9 to TRBJ1-6, with a weak D call TRBD1 (6 bases). CDR3 length: 14 residues. Trimming shortened V by 3 bases and J by 7 bases, and 11 bases separated the two germline ends. Per the germline V gene, CDR1 is SGDLS and CDR2 is YYNGEE. The CDR3 is CASSDRAANSPLHF. CDR3 nucleotides: TGTGCCAGCAGCGACAGGGCAGCGAATTCACCCCTCCACTTT. The variable domain in full, with the rest retrieved from reference TRBV9 and TRBJ1-6, is DSGVTQTPKHLITATGQRVTLRCSPRSGDLSVYWYQQSLDQGLQFLIQYYNGEERAKGNILERFSAQQFPDLHSELNLSSLELGDSALYFCASSDRAANSPLHFGNGTRLTVT.

This chain connects TRBV3-1 to TRBJ1-1, with D tentatively TRBD1 (6 bases). This CDR3 is 17 amino acids long. V lost 0 bases and J 1 base, leaving 15 bases between the germline ends. Germline-derived CDR1 and CDR2 are LGHDT and YNNKEL (reference sequence). The DNA of the CDR3 is TGTGCCAGCAGCCAAGAACCAGGGGTGACCCCGAACACTGAAGCTTTCTTT. Translated: CASSQEPGVTPNTEAFF.

Only a few counts were recorded for this clonotype. V is TRBV5-1 and J is TRBJ2-3; D is undetermined. V lost 5 bases to trimming and J lost 0 bases, with 7 bases between them. Germline V gives CDR1 SGHRS, CDR2 YFSETQ. The CDR3 is 13 amino acids. The DNA for the CDR3 is TGCGCCAGCAGACCCGCTAGCACAGATACGCAGTATTTT. This encodes CASRPASTDTQYF. Full variable domain (rest looked up from reference TRBV5-1 and TRBJ2-3): KAGVTQTPRYLIKTRGQQVTLSCSPISGHRSVSWYQQTPGQGLQFLFEYFSETQRNKGNFPGRFSGRQFSNSRSEMNVSTLELGDSALYLCASRPASTDTQYFGPGTRLTVL.

The genes are TRBV7-2 and TRBJ1-2; unclear D gene. V lost 6 bases and J lost 3, with 14 bases in between. The CDR3 is made up of 14 amino acids. In germline, CDR1 is SGHTA, CDR2 FQGNSA. The chain's CDR3 is CASRADLWDYGYTF. The CDR3 nucleotides read TGTGCCAGCAGGGCGGACCTGTGGGACTATGGCTACACCTTC.

This clonotype was detected a few times. CDR3 bases: TGTGCTATGCTGGACCTCGCAGATACGCAGTATTTT. Translated: CAMLDLADTQYF. V usage is TRBV7-9 and J usage is TRBJ2-3; D gene unclear. This CDR3 region has 12 residues. From germline, CDR1 is SEHNR and CDR2 FQNEAQ (reference sequence).

The chain couples TRBV9 to TRBJ2-7; TRBD2 aligns across 8 bases. The end of the DNA fits TRBJ2-5 better, so the J call may be wrong. This CDR3 has 15 residues. CDR1 and CDR2 (germline): SGDLS, YYNGEE. In nucleotides, the CDR3 is TGTGCCAGCAGTTTTTCGGGAGGGCCACTAGAGACCCAGTACTTC. As protein: CASSFSGGPLETQYF.

This clonotype occurred a few times. This rearrangement joins TRBV10-3 to TRBJ2-7; no clear D gene. The V gene's germline CDR1 is ENHRY and CDR2 SYGVKD. Deletions cut 1 base from V and 3 bases from J, with 13 bases between. This CDR3 has 15 residues. The CDR3 loop reads CAISELLGQNYEQYF. In DNA form, the CDR3 reads TGTGCCATCAGTGAGTTGTTGGGTCAAAACTACGAGCAGTACTTC.

In the case of this clonotype: A much larger clone lies a single base off, so this may be a read error. The chain employs TRBV4-2 and TRBJ2-5, with D possibly matching TRBD1 (6 bases). The DNA end is a closer match to TRBJ2-7, so the J assignment may be wrong. Germline lookup yields CDR1 LGHNA and CDR2 YNFKEQ. This CDR3 is 15 amino acids long. Here the CDR3 DNA reads TGTGCCCGCAGCCAAGGACAGTCGGGGCTCTACGAGCAGTACTTC. As protein: CARSQGQSGLYEQYF.

The chain couples TRBV29-1 to TRBJ2-7, with no clear D. V lost 3 bases and J lost 4, with 13 bases in between. This CDR3 comprises 13 residues. Germline V lookup: CDR1 SQVTM, CDR2 ANQGSEA. The chain's CDR3 is CSVEGRSGYEQYF. As DNA, the CDR3 is TGCAGCGTTGAGGGCCGTTCCGGTTACGAGCAGTACTTC.

The rearrangement links TRBV6-4 to TRBJ2-7; possibly TRBD2 for D (5 bases). V lost 3 bases and J 0 bases, leaving 12 bases between the germline ends. Germline V CDR1 and CDR2: MRHNA, SNTAGT. The CDR3 totals 15 residues. The CDR3 coding sequence is TGTGCCAGCAGTGAACAAGCGGAAAGCTCCTACGAGCAGTACTTC. Protein product: CASSEQAESSYEQYF.

In regard to this clonotype: Sequence at one end of the junction differs from germline and may be a read error. J is TRBJ2-7 and V is TRBV4-2; D is ambiguous. This CDR3 comprises 14 residues. Germline V gene sequence: CDR1 LGHNA, CDR2 YNFKEQ. CDR3 coding DNA: TGTGCCAGCAGCTTCCGACGGGTCTCCTACGAGCGGTACTTC. As protein: CASSFRRVSYERYF.

This clonotype was counted a few times. A read error may be the cause here, since a much bigger clone is one base away. The chain links TRBV10-3 to TRBJ2-3; D not certain. V was trimmed by 2 bases and J by 2 bases, leaving 8 bases between them. The germline gives CDR1 ENHRY, CDR2 SYGVKD. The CDR3 totals 14 residues. The CDR3 protein is CAISEKRNTDTQYF. The CDR3 bases are TGTGCCATCAGTGAGAAGAGGAACACAGATACGCAGTATTTT.

In its sample, this clonotype was seen a few times. This rearrangement joins TRBV20-1 to TRBJ2-1, with 7 bases matching TRBD1. V gave up 6 bases and J gave up 4 bases; unmatched junction bases: 15. The CDR3 length is 16 residues. Germline V gives CDR1 DFQATT, CDR2 SNEGSKA (reference sequence). The CDR3 sequence: CSALAPTGPTYNEQFF. The CDR3 DNA reads TGCAGTGCCCTGGCCCCGACAGGGCCTACTTACAATGAGCAGTTCTTC.

The chain links TRBV5-1 to TRBJ2-3, with TRBD2 matching over 14 bases. CDR3 length: 16 amino acids. The V gene's germline CDR1 is SGHRS and CDR2 YFSETQ. V trimming: 0 bases; J trimming: 6 bases; junction bases outside the gene matches: 3. The CDR3 nucleotides are TGCGCCAGCAGCTTGGCCGGGACTAGCGGGAGTGATACGCAGTATTTT. Its protein product is CASSLAGTSGSDTQYF.

As for this clonotype: An end of the junction does not agree with germline; a read error may underlie this. This rearrangement joins TRBV6-1 to TRBJ2-1; 9 bases are a match to TRBD2. The CDR3 contains 13 residues. Per the germline V gene, CDR1 is MNHNS and CDR2 is SASEGT. The CDR3 reads CASTAGGFNERFF. In DNA, the CDR3 is TGTGCCAGCACGGCGGGAGGGTTCAATGAGCGGTTCTTC.

As concerns this clonotype: This likely comes from a read error, as the CDR3 has no conserved phenylalanine or tryptophan at its end. The rearrangement uses TRBV5-1 and TRBJ1-2, with a tentative D call TRBD1 (6 bases). This CDR3 spans 14 amino acids. Germline V gene data show CDR1 as SGHRS and CDR2 as YFSETQ. Trimming removed 6 bases at V and 6 bases at J, with 18 bases between. In DNA form, the CDR3 reads TGCGCCAGCACGCCGGGGGCCGCTCGGAATGGCTACACCTTA. The encoded protein is CASTPGAARNGYTL.

This clonotype was seen a few times. This rearrangement joins TRBV7-9 to TRBJ1-6; D gene unclear. V was shortened by 5 bases and J by 14 bases, with 16 bases between the two germline ends. The germline gives CDR1 SEHNR, CDR2 FQNEAQ (reference sequence). This CDR3 is built from 13 residues. CDR3 in amino acids: CASSTLDRASLHF. Here the CDR3 DNA reads TGTGCCAGCAGCACCCTGGACCGGGCGTCCCTCCACTTT.

V usage is TRBV5-4 and J usage is TRBJ2-5; D is uncertain. V lost 4 bases to trimming and J lost 5 bases, with 12 bases between them. Germline CDR1 is SGHNT and CDR2 is YYREEE (reference sequence). The CDR3 has 13 residues. This CDR3 reads CASSRTKGETQYF. The CDR3 coding sequence is TGTGCCAGCAGCCGTACCAAAGGGGAGACCCAGTACTTC.

V usage is TRBV4-1 and J usage is TRBJ2-2; D not certain. This CDR3 region has 14 residues. The germline V gene encodes CDR1 MGHRA and CDR2 YSYEKL. Trimming removed 6 bases from V and 6 bases from J, with 14 bases in between. The CDR3 spells CASRAQAVPGELFF. The CDR3 DNA is TGCGCCAGCAGGGCTCAGGCGGTGCCCGGGGAGCTGTTTTTT.

The chain combines TRBV20-1 with TRBJ2-5; 8 bases line up with TRBD2. CDR1 is DFQATT, CDR2 SNEGSKA, per germline (reference sequence). The V segment lost 4 bases and the J segment 1 base; nucleotides outside the gene matches: 2. CDR3 size: 13 residues. The CDR3, as DNA: TGCAGTGCTACGGGGGGGTTCCAAGAGACCCAGTACTTC. Protein sequence: CSATGGFQETQYF.

This sequence joins TRBV27 and TRBJ2-1; D perhaps matches TRBD1 (5 bases). CDR1 MNHEY and CDR2 SMNVEV come from the germline V gene (reference sequence). The CDR3 is 18 residues long. V gave up 2 bases and J gave up 1 base, with 18 bases separating them. CDR3 nucleotide sequence: TGTGCCAGCAGTTTAAGCGTAACAGGAATTAGGTCCTACAATGAGCAGTTCTTC. Translation gives CASSLSVTGIRSYNEQFF.